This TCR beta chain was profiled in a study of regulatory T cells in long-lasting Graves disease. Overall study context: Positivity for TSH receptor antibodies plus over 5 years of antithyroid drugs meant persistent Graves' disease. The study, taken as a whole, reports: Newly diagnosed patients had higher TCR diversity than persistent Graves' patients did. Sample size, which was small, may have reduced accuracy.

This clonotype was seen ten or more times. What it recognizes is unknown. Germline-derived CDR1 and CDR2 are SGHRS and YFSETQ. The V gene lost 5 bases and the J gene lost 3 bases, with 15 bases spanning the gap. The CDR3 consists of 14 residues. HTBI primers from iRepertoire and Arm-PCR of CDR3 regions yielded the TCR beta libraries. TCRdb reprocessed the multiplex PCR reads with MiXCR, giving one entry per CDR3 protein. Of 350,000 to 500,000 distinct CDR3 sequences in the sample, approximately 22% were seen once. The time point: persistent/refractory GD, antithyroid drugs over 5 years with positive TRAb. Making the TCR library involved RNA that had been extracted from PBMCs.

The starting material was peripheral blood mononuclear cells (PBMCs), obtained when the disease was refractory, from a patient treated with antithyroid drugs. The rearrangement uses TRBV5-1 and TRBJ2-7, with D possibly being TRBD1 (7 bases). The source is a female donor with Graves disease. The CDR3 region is CASRPTGTYYEQYF. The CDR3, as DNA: TGCGCCAGCAGACCGACAGGGACTTACTACGAGCAGTACTTC. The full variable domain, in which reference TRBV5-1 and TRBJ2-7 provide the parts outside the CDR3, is KAGVTQTPRYLIKTRGQQVTLSCSPISGHRSVSWYQQTPGQGLQFLFEYFSETQRNKGNFPGRFSGRQFSNSRSEMNVSTLELGDSALYLCASRPTGTYYEQYFGPGTRLTVT.